Presented here are 27 T cell receptor beta chains from one specimen sequenced in a study of identifying expanded T cells in peripheral blood. Clones were read by immunoSEQ multiplex PCR, and TCRdb kept only the in-frame ones, dropping some. The sample shows around 94,000 clones, approximately 85% of them seen only once. Sequencing was carried out using blood. These receptors all stem from a person between 18 and 70 years old in good health.

This clone came up a few times. The chain links TRBV11-1 to TRBJ2-7; D remains unclear. V was cut by 1 base and J by 10 bases, with 14 bases left in between. CDR1 is SGHAT and CDR2 is FQDESV in the germline V gene (reference sequence). The CDR3 spans 13 residues. Here the CDR3 DNA reads TGTGCCAGCAGCTTAGAACCCCTCAAAGGCCAGTACTTC. This codes for CASSLEPLKGQYF.

This chain joins TRBV27 and TRBJ2-7, with TRBD2 matching over 10 bases. The V and J ends lost 4 bases and 2 bases, in that order; junction bases with no gene match: 5. The CDR3 spans 15 residues. The V gene's germline CDR1 is MNHEY and CDR2 SMNVEV (reference sequence). For the CDR3, the DNA is TGTGCCAGCAGTTCCCCCCTAGCGGGGGCCTACGAGCAGTACTTC. This encodes CASSSPLAGAYEQYF.

The chain joins TRBV7-9 to TRBJ2-2, with D uncertain. There are 14 residues in the CDR3. Germline CDR1 SEHNR, CDR2 FQNEAQ (reference sequence). Trimming took 2 bases from V and 0 from J, leaving 4 bases between them. The CDR3: CASSLQSNTGELFF. Here the CDR3 DNA reads TGTGCCAGCAGCTTACAGTCGAACACCGGGGAGCTGTTTTTT.

The V and J genes are TRBV11-3 and TRBJ1-5; perhaps TRBD1 as D (5 bases). Between the trimmed V and J ends, which lost 3 bases and 4 bases, there was a span of 13 bases. Germline-derived CDR1 and CDR2 are SGHNT and YENEEA. The CDR3 is made up of 15 amino acids. CDR3: CASSFQGGPNQPQHF. Written as DNA, the CDR3 is TGTGCCAGCAGCTTTCAGGGAGGTCCAAATCAGCCCCAGCATTTT.

The chain combines TRBV6-1 with TRBJ1-6; D remains ambiguous. Between the trimmed V and J ends, which lost 8 bases and 10 bases, there was a span of 18 bases. Germline values: CDR1 MNHNS, CDR2 SASEGT. The CDR3 loop spans 14 amino acids. CDR3 residues: CASDSAGGLSPLHF. CDR3 nucleotides: TGTGCCAGCGATTCGGCAGGAGGATTATCACCCCTCCACTTT.

The chain links TRBV4-3 to TRBJ1-2; D not resolved. Germline V gene data show CDR1 as LGHNA and CDR2 as YSLEER. Trimming cost V 5 bases and J 6 bases, with 10 bases left between them. This CDR3 comprises 12 residues. The CDR3 loop reads CASSLAGNGYTF. The DNA for the CDR3 is TGCGCCAGCAGCTTAGCCGGAAATGGCTACACCTTC.

The chain is built from TRBV23-1 and TRBJ1-5; TRBD1 matches 8 bases. TRBV23-1 counts as an open reading frame of uncertain function. The CDR3 is made up of 15 amino acids. Losses at the gene ends were 4 bases for V and 5 bases for J; bases not matched to a gene: 7. The CDR3 DNA is TGCGCCAGCAGTCCCCCGGGACAGGTGGATCAGCCCCAGCATTTT. Its translation is CASSPPGQVDQPQHF.

The V and J genes are TRBV6-5 and TRBJ2-4; D assignment may be TRBD1 or TRBD2 (5 bases each). CDR1 and CDR2 (germline): MNHEY, SVGAGI. V dropped 0 bases and J dropped 1 base, with 7 bases sitting between them. This CDR3 region has 15 residues. For the CDR3, the DNA is TGTGCCAGCAGTTACTCGAGGGGTGCCAAAAACATTCAGTACTTC. The encoded protein is CASSYSRGAKNIQYF.

This sequence joins TRBV27 and TRBJ1-6, with D maybe TRBD1 (6 bases). The CDR3 extends over 16 amino acids. V was cut by 2 bases and J by 7 bases, with 15 bases left in between. CDR1 MNHEY and CDR2 SMNVEV come from the germline V gene (reference sequence). The DNA of the CDR3 is TGTGCCAGCAGTTTAATTGGAGGCAGGGGCAATTCACCCCTCCACTTT. This sequence encodes CASSLIGGRGNSPLHF.

The chain carries TRBV5-1 and TRBJ2-3; D tentatively fits TRBD1 or TRBD2 (5 bases each). The CDR3 is made up of 15 amino acids. Germline V gives CDR1 SGHRS, CDR2 YFSETQ. Trimming stripped 1 base from V and 5 bases from J, with 14 bases between. The chain's CDR3 is CASSLIQARGDTQYF. In DNA form, the CDR3 reads TGCGCCAGCAGCTTGATCCAGGCGAGGGGAGATACGCAGTATTTT.

V is TRBV5-4 and J is TRBJ1-2; D might be TRBD1 (5 bases). CDR1 is SGHNT and CDR2 is YYREEE in the germline V gene (reference sequence). This CDR3 has 14 residues. The V and J ends lost 6 bases and 6 bases respectively, with 18 bases between them. The CDR3: CASTLGARADGYTF. CDR3 DNA sequence: TGTGCCAGCACCCTAGGGGCCCGGGCGGATGGCTACACCTTC.

The V call is TRBV11-3, the J call TRBJ1-3; D unclear. Germline V gene data show CDR1 as SGHNT and CDR2 as YENEEA. The CDR3 runs 15 residues. Between the trimmed V and J ends, which lost 6 bases and 0 bases, there was a span of 12 bases. The CDR3 sequence is CASRGPVHSGNTIYF. The CDR3 coding sequence is TGTGCCAGCAGAGGGCCGGTCCACTCTGGAAACACCATATATTTT.

The chain couples TRBV5-1 to TRBJ1-1, with TRBD1 identical over 7 bases. V was clipped by 1 base and J by 6 bases; unmatched bases: 6. CDR1 is SGHRS and CDR2 is YFSETQ in the germline V gene. This CDR3 has 14 residues. CDR3 residues: CASSLTGVGAEAFF. In DNA form, the CDR3 reads TGCGCCAGCAGCTTGACAGGGGTGGGCGCTGAAGCTTTCTTT.

V gene TRBV30 combines with J gene TRBJ1-5; no clear D. The CDR3 runs to 12 residues. CDR1 and CDR2 (germline): GTSNPN, SVGIG (reference sequence). The germline V and J ends were trimmed by 2 bases and 7 bases, with 9 bases remaining between them. The CDR3 DNA reads as TGTGCCTGGAGTCGCAATCGGCAGCCCCAGCATTTT. It encodes CAWSRNRQPQHF.

This clone was counted only a few times. CDR3 region: CASSVYRLELPLGSGNTIYF. In DNA form, the CDR3 reads TGTGCCAGCAGTGTATACAGGCTCGAGCTACCCCTTGGCTCTGGAAACACCATATATTTT. The chain couples TRBV6-1 to TRBJ1-3, with D possibly TRBD1 on 5 matching bases. V lost 4 bases and J lost 0, with 25 bases in between. The germline CDR1 and CDR2 sequences are MNHNS and SASEGT. CDR3 size: 20 residues.

As DNA, the CDR3 is TGTGCCAGCTCACCAGCCGGGATATACACTGAAGCTTTCTTT. This sequence encodes CASSPAGIYTEAFF. This sequence joins TRBV18 and TRBJ1-1; D unresolved. V lost 2 bases and J lost 3, with 10 bases in between. Per the germline V gene, CDR1 is KGHSH and CDR2 is LQKENI. There are 14 residues in the CDR3. The complete variable domain, with remaining parts taken from reference TRBV18 and TRBJ1-1, reads NAGVMQNPRHLVRRRGQEARLRCSPMKGHSHVYWYRQLPEEGLKFMVYLQKENIIDESGMPKERFSAEFPKEGPSILRIQQVVRGDSAAYFCASSPAGIYTEAFFGQGTRLTVV.

The V and J genes are TRBV2 and TRBJ1-1, with 9 bases lining up with TRBD1. The CDR3 is made up of 15 amino acids. V lost 1 base to trimming and J lost 1 base; unmatched junction nucleotides: 1. Germline V gene data show CDR1 as SNHLY and CDR2 as FYNNEI. This CDR3 is CASSEVDRGNTEAFF. CDR3 bases: TGTGCCAGCAGTGAAGTGGACAGGGGGAACACTGAAGCTTTCTTT.

This sequence joins TRBV6-5 and TRBJ1-5; possible D gene TRBD1, 5 bases. Looked up from germline, CDR1 is MNHEY and CDR2 is SVGAGI. There are 15 residues in the CDR3. V lost 6 bases and J 7 bases, leaving 19 bases between the germline ends. CDR3 amino acids: CASSPARGIGQPQHF. CDR3 bases: TGTGCCAGCAGCCCTGCCCGGGGGATTGGCCAGCCCCAGCATTTT.

This chain connects TRBV4-1 to TRBJ2-7, with 7 bases matching TRBD1. Germline loops: CDR1 MGHRA, CDR2 YSYEKL. The CDR3 totals 17 residues. Trimming removed 6 bases from V and 2 bases from J; junction bases left unmatched: 16. The CDR3, as DNA: TGCGCCAGCAGTTTAATCTCAACAGGGACAGCCCCCTACGAGCAGTACTTC. The encoded protein is CASSLISTGTAPYEQYF.

This clone has just one count. This chain links TRBV5-8 with TRBJ1-4; 7 nucleotides agree with TRBD1. Germline lookup yields CDR1 SGHTS and CDR2 YDEGEE. This CDR3 is built from 15 residues. J gave up 5 bases and V 1 base, and 5 bases lay outside the gene matches. CDR3 amino acids: CASSLWSGGNEKLFF. CDR3 coding DNA: TGTGCCAGCAGCTTGTGGTCAGGGGGAAATGAAAAACTGTTTTTT.

V is TRBV29-1 and J is TRBJ1-2, with D perhaps TRBD1 (6 bases). V was trimmed by 5 bases and J by 4 bases, leaving 11 bases between them. The CDR3 is made up of 12 amino acids. In germline, CDR1 is SQVTM, CDR2 ANQGSEA. The CDR3 coding sequence is TGCAGCGTTACCCTGGGGGCCTATGGCTACACCTTC. Translation gives CSVTLGAYGYTF.

This clone counts as medium-sized (0.01 to 0.1%). The chain employs TRBV6-1 and TRBJ2-7, with 9 bases identical to TRBD1. This CDR3 region has 15 residues. The germline V gene encodes CDR1 MNHNS and CDR2 SASEGT. V was clipped by 8 bases and J by 2 bases; unmatched bases: 10. The DNA of the CDR3 is TGTGCCAGCGGGGAACCACAGGGGGCTCCCTACGAGCAGTACTTC. Protein sequence: CASGEPQGAPYEQYF.

V usage is TRBV5-1 and J usage is TRBJ2-2; 9 nucleotides align to TRBD1. The CDR3 length is 19 residues. Germline V gives CDR1 SGHRS, CDR2 YFSETQ. J lost 0 bases, V lost 7 bases, and 16 bases had no gene match. The CDR3 region is CASSFPGQGGFANTGELFF. CDR3 DNA sequence: TGCGCCAGCTCCTTCCCGGGACAGGGCGGGTTCGCGAACACCGGGGAGCTGTTTTTT.

CDR3 sequence reads: CASSQGPGSPLHF. As DNA, the CDR3 is TGTGCCAGCAGCCAGGGTCCGGGCTCACCCCTCCACTTT. The V call is TRBV5-6, the J call TRBJ1-6, with D tentatively TRBD1 (5 bases). Germline CDR1 and CDR2: SGHDT and YYEEEE. This CDR3 spans 13 amino acids. Trimming cost V 4 bases and J 10 bases, with 12 bases left between them.

The chain combines TRBV21-1 with TRBJ1-5. TRBV21-1 is listed as a pseudogene. This CDR3 has 16 amino acids. Here the CDR3 reads CASSPSGLKGNQPQHF. The CDR3 DNA is TGTGCCAGCAGCCCCTCGGGGTTAAAGGGCAATCAGCCCCAGCATTTT.

The rearrangement joins TRBV2 to TRBJ1-2; 7 nucleotides match TRBD1. The junction had 7 bases not matched to a gene; V was cut back by 2 bases and J by 4 bases. The CDR3 covers 15 residues. CDR1 and CDR2 from the germline V gene are SNHLY and FYNNEI. CDR3 protein: CASSEIRGQAYGYTF. CDR3 in DNA: TGTGCCAGCAGTGAAATAAGAGGACAGGCCTATGGCTACACCTTC.

Worth noting for this clone: Other DNA sequences from this sample encode an identical CDR3 as well. CDR3 in DNA: TGTGCCAGCAGCGGACAGTACTACGAGCAGTACTTC. Protein: CASSGQYYEQYF. J is TRBJ2-7 and V is TRBV5-6; possible D gene TRBD1, 6 bases. The CDR3 is made up of 12 amino acids. Germline CDR1 and CDR2: SGHDT and YYEEEE. Trimming shortened V by 4 bases and J by 3 bases, and 8 bases separated the two germline ends.